This T cell receptor (beta chain) was obtained from a study of T cells after yellow fever vaccination. Findings and limits, study-wide: Subsequent booster samples again held most clones from primary vaccination (96% CD4, nearly 90% CD8). On re-exposure, the response was weaker but peaked faster, at day 5 versus 15.

This clonotype was counted between two and nine times. Its antigen is currently unknown. The germline gives CDR1 SGHKS, CDR2 YYEKEE (reference sequence). V lost 3 bases, J lost 5 bases, and 3 bases stayed unmatched. The CDR3 covers 14 residues. TCRdb itself ran the 5' RACE reads through MiXCR, one entry per CDR3 protein. Among 500,000 to 650,000 distinct CDR3 sequences listed, about 12% were seen once. The receptor's source is a man younger than 40 who received the YFV17D yellow fever vaccine. Here the sequenced sample was PBMCs, taken on the day of the yellow fever booster vaccination. This rearrangement joins TRBV5-5 to TRBJ1-5, with 9 bases fitting TRBD1. CDR3 nucleotide sequence: TGTGCCAGCAGCTCTGGACAGGGGCATCAGCCCCAGCATTTT. This encodes CASSSGQGHQPQHF.